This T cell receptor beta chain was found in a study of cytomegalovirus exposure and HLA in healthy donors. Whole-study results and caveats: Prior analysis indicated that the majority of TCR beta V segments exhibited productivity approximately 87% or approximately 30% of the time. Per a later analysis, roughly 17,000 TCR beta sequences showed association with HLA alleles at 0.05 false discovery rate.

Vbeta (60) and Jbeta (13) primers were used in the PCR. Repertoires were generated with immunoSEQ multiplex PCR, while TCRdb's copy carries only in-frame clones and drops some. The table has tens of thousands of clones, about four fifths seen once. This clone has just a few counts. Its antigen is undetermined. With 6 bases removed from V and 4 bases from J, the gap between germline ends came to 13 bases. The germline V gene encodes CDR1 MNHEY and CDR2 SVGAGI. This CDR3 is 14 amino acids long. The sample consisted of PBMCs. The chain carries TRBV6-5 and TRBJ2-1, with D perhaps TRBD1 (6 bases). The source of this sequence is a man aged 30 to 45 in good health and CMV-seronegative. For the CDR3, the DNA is TGTGCCAGCAGCTCCCTGGACAGTTACAATGAGCAGTTCTTC. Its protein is CASSSLDSYNEQFF.